These 4 T cell receptor beta chains came from one sample sequenced in a study of blood T cells in healthy people across ages. A sample-barcoded 5' primer and a J-beta primer mix were used in a second PCR of roughly 7 to 11 cycles. TCRdb re-analysed the 5' RACE reads in MiXCR, keeping a single row per CDR3 protein. This sample has 650,000 to 950,000 distinct CDR3 sequences, with under 45% found just once. Sequencing was carried out using blood. Receptors were obtained from a man between 60 and 75 years old in good health.

This clonotype was seen a few times. This rearrangement joins TRBV14 to TRBJ2-7; the D call may be TRBD1 or TRBD2 (5 bases each). V was clipped by 4 bases and J by 1 base, with 20 bases between them. The CDR3 runs 17 residues. Germline V gives CDR1 SGHDN, CDR2 FVKESK. CDR3 nucleotides: TGTGCCAGCAGCCGGAGAGGGACGCCACTTCAATCCTACGAGCAGTACTTC. Protein sequence: CASSRRGTPLQSYEQYF.

V is TRBV3-1 and J is TRBJ2-1, with D possibly TRBD1 on 5 matching bases. Trimming left V 3 bases short and J 1 base short, with 13 bases between. Germline loops: CDR1 LGHDT, CDR2 YNNKEL (reference sequence). The CDR3 covers 16 residues. The CDR3 bases are TGTGCCAGCAGCCACACCCTGCGACAGTCCTACAATGAGCAGTTCTTC. Amino acid sequence: CASSHTLRQSYNEQFF.

This clonotype was counted only a few times. The rearrangement joins TRBV27 to TRBJ2-5; 12 nucleotides match TRBD2. The CDR3 covers 22 residues. J gave up 3 bases and V 1 base, and 21 bases lay outside the gene matches. Looked up from germline, CDR1 is MNHEY and CDR2 is SMNVEV (reference sequence). CDR3 sequence reads: CASSLYQFWTSGETNGKETQYF. DNA for the CDR3: TGTGCCAGCAGTTTATACCAATTCTGGACTAGCGGGGAGACGAATGGGAAAGAGACCCAGTACTTC.

The rearrangement links TRBV4-1 to TRBJ1-5, with no clear D. The CDR3 contains 13 residues. Germline V gives CDR1 MGHRA, CDR2 YSYEKL. Trimming removed 0 bases at V and 5 bases at J, with 5 bases between. CDR3 sequence: CASSQDGDQPQHF. The DNA for the CDR3 is TGCGCCAGCAGCCAAGACGGTGATCAGCCCCAGCATTTT.